A selection of T cell receptor beta chains follows, all from one sample in a study of OX40 agonist ivuxolimab in advanced cancers. Assay: immunoSEQ multiplex PCR; the TCRdb copy retains only in-frame clones and omits some. This table has some 64,000 clones, 83% appearing once. This specimen was CD4+ or CD8+ T cells sorted from blood, taken in a trial of the OX40 agonist ivuxolimab. The receptor source for this set is an adult with an advanced solid tumor such as melanoma, head and neck, liver or kidney cancer. The conserved cysteine and the conserved F or W are not part of the CDR3 here. Fields, in order: V gene, D gene, J gene, CDR3 protein. A D gene is named only where the DNA matches it firmly.

v_gene: TRBV2
d_gene: -
j_gene: TRBJ2-6
CDR3aa: ASSDTSGANVLT

v_gene: TRBV19
d_gene: -
j_gene: TRBJ2-7
CDR3aa: ASRRGDFLTYEQY

v_gene: TRBV6-4
d_gene: -
j_gene: TRBJ2-2
CDR3aa: ASSVATNTGELF

v_gene: TRBV19
d_gene: -
j_gene: TRBJ1-2
CDR3aa: ASSFGVTDYGYT

v_gene: TRBV7-9
d_gene: TRBD2
j_gene: TRBJ2-3
CDR3aa: ASSLDALAGGLTDTQY

v_gene: TRBV7-9
d_gene: -
j_gene: TRBJ1-1
CDR3aa: ASSLGITEAF

v_gene: TRBV11-2
d_gene: -
j_gene: TRBJ1-6
CDR3aa: ASSEGTTHSPLH

v_gene: TRBV10-3
d_gene: -
j_gene: TRBJ1-2
CDR3aa: AIATDGYYGYT

v_gene: TRBV7-2
d_gene: -
j_gene: TRBJ1-2
CDR3aa: ASSPGQASNYGYT

v_gene: TRBV5-4
d_gene: TRBD2
j_gene: TRBJ2-5
CDR3aa: ASSLGFLAGPQETQY